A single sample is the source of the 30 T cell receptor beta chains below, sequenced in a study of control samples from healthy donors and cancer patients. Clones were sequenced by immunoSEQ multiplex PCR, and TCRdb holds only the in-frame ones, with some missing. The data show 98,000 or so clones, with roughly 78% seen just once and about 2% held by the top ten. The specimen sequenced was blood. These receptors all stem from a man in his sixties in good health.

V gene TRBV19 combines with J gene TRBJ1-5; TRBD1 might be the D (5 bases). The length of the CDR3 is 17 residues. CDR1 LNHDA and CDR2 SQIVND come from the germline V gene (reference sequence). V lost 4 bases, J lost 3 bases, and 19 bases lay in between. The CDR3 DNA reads TGTGCCAGTAGTACCCGGGTCCAGGGTTTGGTCAATCAGCCCCAGCATTTT. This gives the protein CASSTRVQGLVNQPQHF.

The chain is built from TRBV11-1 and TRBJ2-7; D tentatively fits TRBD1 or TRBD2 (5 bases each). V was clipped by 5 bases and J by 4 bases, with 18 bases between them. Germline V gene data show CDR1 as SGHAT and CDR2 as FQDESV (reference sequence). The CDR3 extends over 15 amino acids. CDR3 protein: CASSLFGTETYEQYF. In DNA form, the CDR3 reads TGTGCCAGCAGCCTATTCGGGACGGAGACTTACGAGCAGTACTTC.

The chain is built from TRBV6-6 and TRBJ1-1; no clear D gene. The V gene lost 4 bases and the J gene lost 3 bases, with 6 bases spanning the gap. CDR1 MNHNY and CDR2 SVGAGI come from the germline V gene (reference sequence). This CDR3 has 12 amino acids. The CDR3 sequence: CASSFWDTEAFF. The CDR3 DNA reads TGTGCCAGCAGTTTTTGGGACACTGAAGCTTTCTTT.

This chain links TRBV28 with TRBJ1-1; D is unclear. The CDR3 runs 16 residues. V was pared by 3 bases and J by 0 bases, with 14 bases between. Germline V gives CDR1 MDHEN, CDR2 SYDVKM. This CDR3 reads CASSFPLDGLNTEAFF. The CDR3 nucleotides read TGTGCCAGCAGTTTCCCTCTGGACGGCTTGAACACTGAAGCTTTCTTT.

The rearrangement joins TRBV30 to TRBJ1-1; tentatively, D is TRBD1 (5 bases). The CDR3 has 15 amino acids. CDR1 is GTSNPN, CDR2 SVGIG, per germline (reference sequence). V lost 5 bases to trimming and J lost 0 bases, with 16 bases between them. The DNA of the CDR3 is TGTGCCTGGTTCCCCCCGGGACGGTTGAACACTGAAGCTTTCTTT. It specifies CAWFPPGRLNTEAFF. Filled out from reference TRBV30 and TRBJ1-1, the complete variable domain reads SQTIHQWPATLVQPVGSPLSLECTVEGTSNPNLYWYRQAAGRGLQLLFYSVGIGQISSEVPQNLSASRPQDRQFILSSKKLLLSDSGFYLCAWFPPGRLNTEAFFGQGTRLTVV.

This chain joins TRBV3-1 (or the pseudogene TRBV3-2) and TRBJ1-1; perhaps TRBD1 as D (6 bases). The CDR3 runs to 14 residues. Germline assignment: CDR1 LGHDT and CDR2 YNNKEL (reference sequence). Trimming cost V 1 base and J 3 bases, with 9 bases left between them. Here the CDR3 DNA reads TGTGCCAGCAGCCAAGTCCAGGGGCACACTGAAGCTTTCTTT. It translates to CASSQVQGHTEAFF.

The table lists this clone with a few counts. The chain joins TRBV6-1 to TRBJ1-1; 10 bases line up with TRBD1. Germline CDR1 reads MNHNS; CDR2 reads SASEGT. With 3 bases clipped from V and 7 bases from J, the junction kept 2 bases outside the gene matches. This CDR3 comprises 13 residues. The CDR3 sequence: CASSETGGHEAFF. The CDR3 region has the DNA TGTGCCAGCAGTGAGACAGGGGGCCATGAAGCTTTCTTT.

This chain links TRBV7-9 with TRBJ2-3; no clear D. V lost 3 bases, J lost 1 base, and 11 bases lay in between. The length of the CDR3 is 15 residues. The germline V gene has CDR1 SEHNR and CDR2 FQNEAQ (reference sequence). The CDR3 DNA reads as TGTGCCAGCAGCTTGGTCGTGGGCCGCACAGATACGCAGTATTTT. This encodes CASSLVVGRTDTQYF.

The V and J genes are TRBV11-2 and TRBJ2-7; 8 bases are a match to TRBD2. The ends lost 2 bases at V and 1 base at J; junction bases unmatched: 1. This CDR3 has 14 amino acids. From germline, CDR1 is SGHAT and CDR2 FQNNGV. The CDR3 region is CASSLTGGSYEQYF. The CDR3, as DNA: TGTGCCAGCAGCTTAACGGGGGGGTCCTACGAGCAGTACTTC.

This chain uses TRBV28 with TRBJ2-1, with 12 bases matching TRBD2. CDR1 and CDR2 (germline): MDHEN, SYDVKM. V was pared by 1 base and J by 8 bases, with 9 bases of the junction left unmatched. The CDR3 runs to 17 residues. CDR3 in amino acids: CASSLFPSGRAAHEQFF. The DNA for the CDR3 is TGTGCCAGCAGTTTATTTCCTAGCGGGAGGGCCGCCCATGAGCAGTTCTTC.

DNA of the CDR3: TGCGCCAGCAGCCAAGAGCAAGCGGGACTAGCGTGGCGGTCCTACAATGAGCAGTTCTTC. Translated, it gives CASSQEQAGLAWRSYNEQFF. The genes are TRBV4-1 and TRBJ2-1; 10 nucleotides align to TRBD2. Germline values: CDR1 MGHRA, CDR2 YSYEKL. J lost 1 base, V lost 0 bases, and 12 bases had no gene match. The CDR3 loop spans 20 amino acids.

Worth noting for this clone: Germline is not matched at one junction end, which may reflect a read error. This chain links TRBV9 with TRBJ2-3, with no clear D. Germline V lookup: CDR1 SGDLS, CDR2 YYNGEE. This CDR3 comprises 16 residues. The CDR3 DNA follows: TGTGCCAGCAGCGTAGGCGCCCGGCTCCGCACGGATACGCAGTATTTT. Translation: CASSVGARLRTDTQYF.

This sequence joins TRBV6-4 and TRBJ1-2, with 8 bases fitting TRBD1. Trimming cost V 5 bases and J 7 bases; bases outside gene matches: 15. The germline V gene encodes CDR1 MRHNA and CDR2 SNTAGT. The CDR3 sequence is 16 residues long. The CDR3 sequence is CASSRWGSRGQSGYTF. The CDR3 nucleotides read TGTGCCAGCAGTCGCTGGGGTTCCAGGGGGCAATCTGGCTACACCTTC.

CDR3 protein: CASSYSTSGSTGELFF. DNA of the CDR3: TGTGCCAGCAGTTACTCGACTAGCGGGAGCACCGGGGAGCTGTTTTTT. The V and J genes are TRBV6-5 and TRBJ2-2, with 12 bases matching TRBD2. This CDR3 region has 16 residues. V shed 0 bases and J 4 bases; nucleotides not matched to a gene: 0. CDR1 MNHEY and CDR2 SVGAGI come from the germline V gene.

The CDR3 nucleotides read TGTGCCAGTCGGGACAGGTTAGCAGATACGCAGTATTTT. Its protein product is CASRDRLADTQYF. This chain joins TRBV19 and TRBJ2-3, with TRBD1 matching over 8 bases. CDR3 length: 13 residues. V was clipped by 8 bases and J by 4 bases; unmatched bases: 5. Germline V gene data show CDR1 as LNHDA and CDR2 as SQIVND (reference sequence).

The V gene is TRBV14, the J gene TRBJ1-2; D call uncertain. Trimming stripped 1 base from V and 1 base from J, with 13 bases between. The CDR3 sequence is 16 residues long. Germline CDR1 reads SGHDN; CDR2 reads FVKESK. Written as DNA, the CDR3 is TGTGCCAGCAGCCAAGGACCCACGAGATTTAACTATGGCTACACCTTC. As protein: CASSQGPTRFNYGYTF.

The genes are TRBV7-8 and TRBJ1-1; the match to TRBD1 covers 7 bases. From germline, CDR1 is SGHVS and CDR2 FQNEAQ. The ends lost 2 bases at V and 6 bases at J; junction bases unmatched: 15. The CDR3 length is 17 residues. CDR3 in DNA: TGTGCCAGCAGCTTAAAGGGGGGGACAGTTCGTTACCCTGAAGCTTTCTTT. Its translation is CASSLKGGTVRYPEAFF.

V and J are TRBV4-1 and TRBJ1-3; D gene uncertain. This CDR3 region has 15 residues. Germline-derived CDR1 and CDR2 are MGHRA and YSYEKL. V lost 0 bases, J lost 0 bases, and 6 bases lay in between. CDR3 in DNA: TGCGCCAGCAGCCAAGACAGAAACTCTGGAAACACCATATATTTT. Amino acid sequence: CASSQDRNSGNTIYF.

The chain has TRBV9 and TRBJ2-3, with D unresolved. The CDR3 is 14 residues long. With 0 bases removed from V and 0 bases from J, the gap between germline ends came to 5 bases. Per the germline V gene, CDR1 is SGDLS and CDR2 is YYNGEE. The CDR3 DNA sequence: TGTGCCAGCAGCGTAGTAGGGAGCACAGATACGCAGTATTTT. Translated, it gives CASSVVGSTDTQYF.

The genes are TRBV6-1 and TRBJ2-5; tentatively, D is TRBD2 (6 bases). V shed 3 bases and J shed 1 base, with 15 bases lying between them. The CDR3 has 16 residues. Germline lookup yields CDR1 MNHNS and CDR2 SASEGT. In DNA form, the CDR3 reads TGTGCCAGCAGTGATCGAGACGGGGGTTCCCAAGAGACCCAGTACTTC. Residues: CASSDRDGGSQETQYF.

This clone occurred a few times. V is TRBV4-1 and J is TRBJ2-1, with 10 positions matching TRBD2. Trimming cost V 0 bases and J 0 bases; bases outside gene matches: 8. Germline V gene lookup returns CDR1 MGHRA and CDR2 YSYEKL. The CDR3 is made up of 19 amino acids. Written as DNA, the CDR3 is TGCGCCAGCAGCCAAGATAAAGCGGGGGGGCTCAGCTCCTACAATGAGCAGTTCTTC. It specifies CASSQDKAGGLSSYNEQFF.

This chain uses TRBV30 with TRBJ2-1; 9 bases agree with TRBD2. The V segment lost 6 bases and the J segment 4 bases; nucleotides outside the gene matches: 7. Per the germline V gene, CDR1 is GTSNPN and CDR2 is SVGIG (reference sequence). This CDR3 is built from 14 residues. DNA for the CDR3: TGTGCCTGTACGGCTAGCGGGGATTACAATGAGCAGTTCTTC. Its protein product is CACTASGDYNEQFF.

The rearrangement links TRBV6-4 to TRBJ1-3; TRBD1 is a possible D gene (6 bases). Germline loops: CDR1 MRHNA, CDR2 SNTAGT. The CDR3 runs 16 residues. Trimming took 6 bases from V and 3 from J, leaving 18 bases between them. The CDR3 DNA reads TGTGCCAGCAGCACCGTCGAGGGGGTTAGTGGAAACACCATATATTTT. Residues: CASSTVEGVSGNTIYF.

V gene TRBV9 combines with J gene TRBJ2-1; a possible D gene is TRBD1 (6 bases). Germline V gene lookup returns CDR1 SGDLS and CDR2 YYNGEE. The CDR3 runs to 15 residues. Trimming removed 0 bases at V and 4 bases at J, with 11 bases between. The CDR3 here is CASSVVQGAYNEQFF. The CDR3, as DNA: TGTGCCAGCAGCGTAGTACAGGGAGCATACAATGAGCAGTTCTTC.

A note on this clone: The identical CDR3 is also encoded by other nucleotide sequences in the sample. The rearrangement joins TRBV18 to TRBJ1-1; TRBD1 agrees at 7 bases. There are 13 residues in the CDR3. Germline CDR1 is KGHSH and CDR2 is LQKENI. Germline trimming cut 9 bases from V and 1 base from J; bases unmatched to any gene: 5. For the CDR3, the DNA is TGTGCCAGTTCCGACAGGGAGAACACTGAAGCTTTCTTT. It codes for CASSDRENTEAFF.

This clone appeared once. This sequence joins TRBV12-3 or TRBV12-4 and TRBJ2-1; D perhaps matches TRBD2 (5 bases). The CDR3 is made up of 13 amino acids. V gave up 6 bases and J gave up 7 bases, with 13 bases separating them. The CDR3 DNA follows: TGTGCCAGCAGAGAGAGGGAGCTGAATGAGCAGTTCTTC. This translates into CASRERELNEQFF.

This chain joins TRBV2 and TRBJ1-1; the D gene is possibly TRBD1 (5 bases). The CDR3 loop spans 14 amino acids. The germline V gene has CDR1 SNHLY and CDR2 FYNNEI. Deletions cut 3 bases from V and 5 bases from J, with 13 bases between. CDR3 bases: TGTGCCAGCAGTGATTCGGCGACAGCGACTGAAGCTTTCTTT. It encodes CASSDSATATEAFF.

CDR3 nucleotide sequence: TGTGCCAGCAGCTCGGGTGGTGGGGCCGGCTACACCTTC. Translated: CASSSGGGAGYTF. The chain carries TRBV7-3 and TRBJ1-2; D possibly corresponds to TRBD1 (5 bases). The CDR3 loop spans 13 amino acids. CDR1 is SGHTA, CDR2 FQGTGA, per germline. Trimming left V 4 bases short and J 8 bases short, with 14 bases between. Full variable domain (outside the CDR3, taken from reference TRBV7-3 and TRBJ1-2): GAGVSQTPSNKVTEKGKYVELRCDPISGHTALYWYRQSLGQGPEFLIYFQGTGAADDSGLPNDRFFAVRPEGSVSTLKIQRTERGDSAVYLCASSSGGGAGYTFGSGTRLTVV.

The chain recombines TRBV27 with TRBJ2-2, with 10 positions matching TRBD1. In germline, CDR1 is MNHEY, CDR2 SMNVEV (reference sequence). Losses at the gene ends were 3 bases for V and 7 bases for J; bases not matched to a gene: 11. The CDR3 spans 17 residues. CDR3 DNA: TGTGCCAGCAGTTTCCATGACAGGGGGCGCCGTGGCGGGGAGCTGTTTTTT. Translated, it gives CASSFHDRGRRGGELFF.

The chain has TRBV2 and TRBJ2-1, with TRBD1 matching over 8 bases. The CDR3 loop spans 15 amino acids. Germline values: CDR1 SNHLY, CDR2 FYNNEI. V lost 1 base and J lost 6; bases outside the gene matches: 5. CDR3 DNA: TGTGCCAGCAGTGAAGGACAGGGGAGCGGCAATGAGCAGTTCTTC. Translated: CASSEGQGSGNEQFF.